This T cell receptor (beta chain) was sequenced for a study of blood T cell repertoires in COVID-19. The table came from immunoSEQ multiplex PCR; TCRdb's copy has only in-frame clones and leaves some out. Of 350,000 to 400,000 clones detected, more than 70% appear once; the ten largest clones hold more than 0.95%. Germline trimming cut 5 bases from V and 4 bases from J; bases unmatched to any gene: 6. Germline CDR1 SGHTA, CDR2 FQGTGA. The CDR3 spans 14 residues. Remarks on this clone: The sample carries other DNA sequences with the same CDR3.

The chain is built from TRBV7-3 and TRBJ1-1; 8 positions match TRBD1. This clonotype originated in a woman aged 18-29 years who had recovered from COVID-19. The sample taken for sequencing was PBMCs or T cells enriched from blood (not recorded which). The CDR3 DNA follows: TGTGCCAGCAGCCTTACAGGGGGTGCCACTGAAGCTTTCTTT. It encodes CASSLTGGATEAFF.